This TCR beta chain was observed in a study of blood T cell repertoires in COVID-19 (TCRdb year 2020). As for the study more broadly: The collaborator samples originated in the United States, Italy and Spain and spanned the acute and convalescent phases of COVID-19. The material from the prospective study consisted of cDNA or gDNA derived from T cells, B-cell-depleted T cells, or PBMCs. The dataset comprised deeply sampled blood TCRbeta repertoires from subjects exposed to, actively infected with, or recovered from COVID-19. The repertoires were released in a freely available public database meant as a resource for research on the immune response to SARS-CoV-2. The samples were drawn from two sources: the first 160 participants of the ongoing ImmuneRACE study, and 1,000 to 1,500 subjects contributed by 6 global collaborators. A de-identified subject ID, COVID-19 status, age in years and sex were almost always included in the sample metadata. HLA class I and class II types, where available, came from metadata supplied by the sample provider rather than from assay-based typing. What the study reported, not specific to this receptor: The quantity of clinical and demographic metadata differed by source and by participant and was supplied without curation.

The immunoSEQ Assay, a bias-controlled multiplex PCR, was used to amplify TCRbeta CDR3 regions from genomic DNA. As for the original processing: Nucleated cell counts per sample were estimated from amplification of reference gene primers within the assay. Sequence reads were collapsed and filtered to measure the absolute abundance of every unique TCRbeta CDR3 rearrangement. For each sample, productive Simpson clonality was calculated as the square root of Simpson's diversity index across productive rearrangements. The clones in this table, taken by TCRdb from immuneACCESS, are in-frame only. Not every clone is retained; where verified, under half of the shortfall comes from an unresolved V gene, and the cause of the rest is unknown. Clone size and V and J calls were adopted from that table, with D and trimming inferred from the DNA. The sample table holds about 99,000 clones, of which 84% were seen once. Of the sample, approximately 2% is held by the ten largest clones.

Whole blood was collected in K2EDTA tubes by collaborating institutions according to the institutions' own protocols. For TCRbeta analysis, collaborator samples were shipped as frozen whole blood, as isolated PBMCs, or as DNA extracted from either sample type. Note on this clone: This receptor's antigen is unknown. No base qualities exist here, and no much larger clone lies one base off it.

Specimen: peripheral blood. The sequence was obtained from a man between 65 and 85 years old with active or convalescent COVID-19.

This receptor has the CDR3 CASSTSGYEQYF. DNA sequence: TGTGCCAGCAGCACTAGCGGCTACGAGCAGTACTTC. The sequence joins TRBV28 to TRBJ2-7, with 8 central nucleotides matching TRBD2. As encoded in the germline V gene, CDR1 is MDHEN while CDR2 is SYDVKM. The CDR3 contains 12 residues, cysteine and phenylalanine counted. Just the 36-base CDR3 DNA is kept, in frame starting at base 1. The germline V and J ends show losses of 6 bases and 3 bases respectively, and no gene match explains 1 base of the junction.